This TCR beta chain emerged from a study of blood T cell repertoires in COVID-19. As for the study in general: The United States, Italy and Spain provided the acute and convalescent COVID-19 samples. PBMCs, B-cell-depleted T cells, or T cells provided the cDNA or gDNA that made up the material.

This table comes from immunoSEQ multiplex PCR, and its TCRdb copy is limited to in-frame clones, with some not included. The data contain about 120,000 clones, about nine tenths of them singletons. This clone showed up just a few times. This CDR3 has 17 residues. V shed 6 bases, J shed 8 bases, and the junction held 19 bases outside the gene matches. Germline V lookup: CDR1 MGHDK, CDR2 SYGVNS. The clonotype was recovered from a human donor with active COVID-19. The donor label of this sample is uncertain. Material: peripheral blood. The chain carries TRBV25-1 and TRBJ2-4; 7 bases align to TRBD1. Here the CDR3 reads CASSPTSQQGEGDIQYF. The CDR3 DNA is TGTGCCAGCAGCCCCACCTCCCAGCAGGGGGAAGGGGACATTCAGTACTTC.